This T cell receptor beta chain was captured by sequencing in a study of T cell changes during pregnancy in multiple sclerosis. Clones were read by immunoSEQ multiplex PCR, and TCRdb kept only the in-frame ones, dropping some. The sample gives 35,000 to 45,000 clones, around nine tenths of which show up once; about 0.45% is in the top ten. V lost 8 bases and J lost 0, with 12 bases in between. Germline CDR1 and CDR2: KGHSH and LQKENI. This CDR3 region has 14 residues. The sequences come from CD4+ T cells from peripheral blood mononuclear cells, collected in the third trimester of pregnancy. V gene TRBV18 combines with J gene TRBJ2-3; no reliable D call. This TCR came from a female donor with multiple sclerosis, enrolled in a pregnancy study. Written as DNA, the CDR3 is TGTGCCAGCGCCAAGGCGCGGAGCACAGATACGCAGTATTTT. It translates to CASAKARSTDTQYF. The whole variable domain, filled in from reference TRBV18 and TRBJ2-3, reads NAGVMQNPRHLVRRRGQEARLRCSPMKGHSHVYWYRQLPEEGLKFMVYLQKENIIDESGMPKERFSAEFPKEGPSILRIQQVVRGDSAAYFCASAKARSTDTQYFGPGTRLTVL.